A single sample gave rise to the 14 T cell receptor beta chains below, sequenced in a study of a mutant IDH1 vaccine in newly diagnosed glioma. Some clones are missing from TCRdb's copy, which holds only in-frame ones; the method was immunoSEQ multiplex PCR. The sample consists of around 60,000 clones, more than 90% of them appearing once. Sample time point: baseline, week 1 (first vaccination visit). As to treatment: pre-vaccination baseline after standard-of-care therapy. The starting material was PBMCs, obtained from a glioma patient treated with radiotherapy, temozolomide or both. The receptors originated from a man aged 50 or older with glioma.

This clone appeared once. J is TRBJ1-1 and V is TRBV27, with a weak D call TRBD1 (5 bases). Trimming left V 6 bases short and J 0 bases short, with 14 bases between. In germline, CDR1 is MNHEY, CDR2 SMNVEV (reference sequence). CDR3 length equals 15 residues. CDR3 sequence reads: CASSDFKGMNTEAFF. In DNA form, the CDR3 reads TGTGCCAGCAGCGACTTTAAGGGGATGAACACTGAAGCTTTCTTT.

This sequence joins TRBV19 and TRBJ1-2, with D possibly matching TRBD1 (5 bases). V was cut by 5 bases and J by 4 bases, with 11 bases left in between. Germline V lookup: CDR1 LNHDA, CDR2 SQIVND (reference sequence). The length of the CDR3 is 13 residues. The CDR3 nucleotides are TGTGCCAGTAGTGATACAGGAAGCTATGGCTACACCTTC. Protein sequence: CASSDTGSYGYTF. Variable domain in full (rest from reference TRBV19 and TRBJ1-2): DGGITQSPKYLFRKEGQNVTLSCEQNLNHDAMYWYRQDPGQGLRLIYYSQIVNDFQKGDIAEGYSVSREKKESFPLTVTSAQKNPTAFYLCASSDTGSYGYTFGSGTRLTVV.

V usage is TRBV9 and J usage is TRBJ2-7; TRBD1 agrees at 9 bases. The V segment lost 4 bases and the J segment 0 bases; nucleotides outside the gene matches: 5. Germline lookup yields CDR1 SGDLS and CDR2 YYNGEE. The CDR3 sequence is 15 residues long. CDR3 DNA: TGTGCCAGCAGCCCCGGGACAGGGAGCTCCTACGAGCAGTACTTC. This gives the protein CASSPGTGSSYEQYF.

The chain carries TRBV14 and TRBJ2-2; no clear D. Trimming removed 2 bases from V and 1 base from J, with 11 bases in between. Germline V gene sequence: CDR1 SGHDN, CDR2 FVKESK. This CDR3 is 16 amino acids long. The CDR3 DNA is TGTGCCAGCAGCCAATCGCGAACGATGAACACCGGGGAGCTGTTTTTT. The encoded protein is CASSQSRTMNTGELFF.

The gene calls are TRBV29-1 and TRBJ2-1; D is unclear. Germline assignment: CDR1 SQVTM and CDR2 ANQGSEA. This CDR3 has 13 amino acids. Trimming left V 5 bases short and J 1 base short, with 9 bases between. In DNA, the CDR3 is TGCAGCGTTTCCTGGAGATCCTACAATGAGCAGTTCTTC. Its protein product is CSVSWRSYNEQFF.

This chain uses TRBV7-9 with TRBJ1-1; 7 bases align to TRBD1. The germline CDR1 and CDR2 sequences are SEHNR and FQNEAQ (reference sequence). The CDR3 extends over 15 amino acids. Unmatched junction bases numbered 6, after V lost 4 bases and J lost 1 base. The CDR3 protein is CASSSRGGSNTEAFF. DNA for the CDR3: TGTGCCAGCAGCTCCAGGGGGGGTTCGAACACTGAAGCTTTCTTT.

The chain uses TRBV5-1 and TRBJ2-3; a possible D gene is TRBD1 (7 bases). CDR3 size: 16 residues. Looked up from germline, CDR1 is SGHRS and CDR2 is YFSETQ. V lost 2 bases, J lost 5 bases, and 18 bases lay in between. The CDR3 reads CASSLRVAGGQDTQYF. CDR3 nucleotides: TGCGCCAGCAGCTTACGGGTGGCAGGGGGGCAAGATACGCAGTATTTT.

This CDR3 is CASSQGPVSGNTIYF. CDR3 nucleotide sequence: TGTGCCAGCAGCCAAGGGCCCGTCTCTGGAAACACCATATATTTT. This rearrangement joins TRBV13 to TRBJ1-3, with unresolved D. This CDR3 spans 15 amino acids. V lost 5 bases and J lost 0, with 11 bases in between. Per germline, CDR1 PRHDT and CDR2 FYEKMQ (reference sequence).

The J gene is TRBJ1-3, the V gene TRBV7-9; 7 bases are shared with TRBD1. There are 15 residues in the CDR3. Germline V lookup: CDR1 SEHNR, CDR2 FQNEAQ (reference sequence). Trimming took 5 bases from V and 2 from J; bases not matched to a gene: 6. CDR3 amino acids: CASSARQGAGNTIYF. The CDR3 region has the DNA TGTGCCAGCAGCGCTCGACAGGGAGCTGGAAACACCATATATTTT. Looking up the rest from reference TRBV7-9 and TRBJ1-3 gives the full variable domain: DTGVSQNPRHKITKRGQNVTFRCDPISEHNRLYWYRQTLGQGPEFLTYFQNEAQLEKSRLLSDRFSAERPKGSFSTLEIQRTEQGDSAMYLCASSARQGAGNTIYFGEGSWLTVV.

The chain links TRBV5-1 to TRBJ2-5; maybe TRBD2 (6 bases). The CDR3 has 14 residues. Germline V gene sequence: CDR1 SGHRS, CDR2 YFSETQ. V lost 1 base to trimming and J lost 1 base, with 8 bases between them. This chain's CDR3 is CASSLTTSQETQYF. The CDR3 DNA sequence: TGCGCCAGCAGCTTGACGACTAGCCAAGAGACCCAGTACTTC.

The gene calls are TRBV28 and TRBJ1-2, with 7 positions matching TRBD1. V gave up 5 bases and J gave up 5 bases; unmatched junction bases: 5. Germline V CDR1 and CDR2: MDHEN, SYDVKM. The CDR3 spans 13 residues. DNA of the CDR3: TGTGCCAGCAGTCTGGGACAGCTTTATGGCTACACCTTC. Residues: CASSLGQLYGYTF.

The chain uses TRBV14 and TRBJ2-3; D gene uncertain. Germline CDR1 SGHDN, CDR2 FVKESK. V was shortened by 2 bases and J by 2 bases, with 2 bases between the two germline ends. The CDR3 totals 12 residues. The CDR3 is CASSQNTDTQYF. DNA of the CDR3: TGTGCCAGCAGCCAAAACACAGATACGCAGTATTTT.

This clone was counted a single time. This chain joins TRBV9 and TRBJ1-6; D may be TRBD1 (6 bases). This CDR3 region has 16 residues. The germline V gene has CDR1 SGDLS and CDR2 YYNGEE. Between the trimmed V and J ends, which lost 7 bases and 3 bases, there was a span of 17 bases. For the CDR3, the DNA is TGTGCCAGCTTTAATGATACAGGGCACTATAATTCACCCCTCCACTTT. This codes for CASFNDTGHYNSPLHF.

The chain recombines TRBV18 with TRBJ2-7; no clear D gene. Germline V CDR1 and CDR2: KGHSH, LQKENI. The CDR3 consists of 14 residues. Trimming took off 2 bases at V and 4 bases at J, with 12 bases between the two ends. CDR3 coding DNA: TGTGCCAGCTCACCAGATGGCGGCTTTTACGAGCAGTACTTC. It codes for CASSPDGGFYEQYF.